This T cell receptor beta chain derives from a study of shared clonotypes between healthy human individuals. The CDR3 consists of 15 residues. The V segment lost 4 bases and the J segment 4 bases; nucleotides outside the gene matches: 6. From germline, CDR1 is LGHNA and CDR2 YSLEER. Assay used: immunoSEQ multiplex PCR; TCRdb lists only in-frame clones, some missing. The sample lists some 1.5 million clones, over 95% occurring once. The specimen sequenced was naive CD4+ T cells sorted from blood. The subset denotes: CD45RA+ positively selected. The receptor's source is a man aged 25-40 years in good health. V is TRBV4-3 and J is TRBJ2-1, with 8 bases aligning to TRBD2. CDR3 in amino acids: CASSRGTREYNEQFF. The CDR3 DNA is TGCGCCAGCAGCCGCGGGACTAGAGAGTACAATGAGCAGTTCTTC.